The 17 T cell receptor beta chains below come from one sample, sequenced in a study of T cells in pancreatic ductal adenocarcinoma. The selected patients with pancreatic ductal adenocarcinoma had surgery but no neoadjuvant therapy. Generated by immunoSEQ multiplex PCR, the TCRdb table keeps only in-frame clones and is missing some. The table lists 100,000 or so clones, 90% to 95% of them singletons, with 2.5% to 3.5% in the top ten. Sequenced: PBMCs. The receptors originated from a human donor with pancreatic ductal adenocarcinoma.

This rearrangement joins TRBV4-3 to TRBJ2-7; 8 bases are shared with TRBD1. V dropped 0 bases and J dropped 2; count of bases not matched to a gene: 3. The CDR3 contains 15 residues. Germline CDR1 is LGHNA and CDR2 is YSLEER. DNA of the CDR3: TGCGCCAGCAGCCAAGAAAGGACAGGGCCCTACGAGCAGTACTTC. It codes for CASSQERTGPYEQYF.

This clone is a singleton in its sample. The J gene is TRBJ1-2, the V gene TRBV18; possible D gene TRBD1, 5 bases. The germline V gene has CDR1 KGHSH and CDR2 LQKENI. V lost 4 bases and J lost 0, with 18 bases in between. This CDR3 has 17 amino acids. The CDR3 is CASSLTDPGPTNYGYTF. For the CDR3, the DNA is TGTGCCAGCTCACTGACTGATCCAGGGCCTACTAACTATGGCTACACCTTC.

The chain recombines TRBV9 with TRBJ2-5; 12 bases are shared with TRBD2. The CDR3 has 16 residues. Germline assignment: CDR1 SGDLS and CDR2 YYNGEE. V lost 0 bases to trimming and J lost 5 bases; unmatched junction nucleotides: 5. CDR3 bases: TGTGCCAGCAGCGTAGGAGGACTAGCGGGAATGGAGACCCAGTACTTC. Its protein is CASSVGGLAGMETQYF.

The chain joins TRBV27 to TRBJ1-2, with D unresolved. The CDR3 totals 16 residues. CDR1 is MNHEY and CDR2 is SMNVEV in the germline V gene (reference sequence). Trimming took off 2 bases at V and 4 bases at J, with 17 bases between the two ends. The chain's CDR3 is CASSLISGIGSYGYTF. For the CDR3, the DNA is TGTGCCAGCAGTTTAATCTCGGGGATAGGGTCCTATGGCTACACCTTC.

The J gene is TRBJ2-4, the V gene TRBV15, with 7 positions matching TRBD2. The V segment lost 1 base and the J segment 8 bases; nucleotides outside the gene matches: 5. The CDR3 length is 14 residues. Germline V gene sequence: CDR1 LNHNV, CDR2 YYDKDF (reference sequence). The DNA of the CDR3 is TGTGCCACCAGCAGAGGTGAGGGAGGGGACATTCAGTACTTC. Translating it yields CATSRGEGGDIQYF.

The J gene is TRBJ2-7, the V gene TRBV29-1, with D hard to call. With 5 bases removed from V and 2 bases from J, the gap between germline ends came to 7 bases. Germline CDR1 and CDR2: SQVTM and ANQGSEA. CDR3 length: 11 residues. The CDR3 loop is CSVSRAYEQYF. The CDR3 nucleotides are TGCAGCGTTTCACGAGCCTACGAGCAGTACTTC.

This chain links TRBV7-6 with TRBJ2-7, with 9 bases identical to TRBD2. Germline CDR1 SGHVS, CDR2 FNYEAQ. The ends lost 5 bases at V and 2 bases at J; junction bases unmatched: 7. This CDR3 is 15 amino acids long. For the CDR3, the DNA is TGTGCCAGCAGCCAAGTGGGACTAGCCCCCTACGAGCAGTACTTC. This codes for CASSQVGLAPYEQYF.

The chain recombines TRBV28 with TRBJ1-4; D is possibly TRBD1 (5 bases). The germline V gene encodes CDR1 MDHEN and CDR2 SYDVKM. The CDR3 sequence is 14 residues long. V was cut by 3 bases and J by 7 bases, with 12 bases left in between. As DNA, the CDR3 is TGTGCCAGCAGTTTCCCGGGCGGGGGTGAAAAACTGTTTTTT. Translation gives CASSFPGGGEKLFF.

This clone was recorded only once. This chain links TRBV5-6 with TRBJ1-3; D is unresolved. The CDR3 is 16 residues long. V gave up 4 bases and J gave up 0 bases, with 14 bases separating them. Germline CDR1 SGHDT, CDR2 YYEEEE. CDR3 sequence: CASSGRQFSSGNTIYF. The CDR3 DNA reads TGTGCCAGCAGCGGGCGTCAATTTTCCTCTGGAAACACCATATATTTT.

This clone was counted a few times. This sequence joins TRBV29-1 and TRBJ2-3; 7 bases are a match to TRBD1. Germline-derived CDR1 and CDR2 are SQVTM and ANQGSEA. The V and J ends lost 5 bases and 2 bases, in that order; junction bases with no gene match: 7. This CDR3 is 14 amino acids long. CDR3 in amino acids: CSVYPGQLTDTQYF. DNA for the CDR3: TGCAGCGTTTACCCGGGACAGCTCACAGATACGCAGTATTTT.

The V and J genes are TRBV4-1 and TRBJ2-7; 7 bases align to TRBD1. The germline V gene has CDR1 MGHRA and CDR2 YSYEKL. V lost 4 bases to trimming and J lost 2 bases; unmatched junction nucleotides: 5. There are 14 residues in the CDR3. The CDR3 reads CASSLLTGPYEQYF. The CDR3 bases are TGCGCCAGCAGCCTTTTGACAGGGCCCTACGAGCAGTACTTC.

The CDR3 coding sequence is TGTGCCAGCAGCGTGCAGCCCAGGGCTCATGAAGCTTTCTTT. Its protein is CASSVQPRAHEAFF. This sequence joins TRBV9 and TRBJ1-1; D is possibly TRBD1 (5 bases). V was trimmed by 2 bases and J by 7 bases, leaving 15 bases between them. CDR1 SGDLS and CDR2 YYNGEE come from the germline V gene. CDR3 size: 14 residues.

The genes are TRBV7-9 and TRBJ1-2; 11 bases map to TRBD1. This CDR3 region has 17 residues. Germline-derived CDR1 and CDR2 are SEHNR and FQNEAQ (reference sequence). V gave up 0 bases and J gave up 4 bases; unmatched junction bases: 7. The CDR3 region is CASSLAGTGGIPYGYTF. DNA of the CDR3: TGTGCCAGCAGCTTAGCTGGGACAGGGGGGATCCCCTATGGCTACACCTTC.

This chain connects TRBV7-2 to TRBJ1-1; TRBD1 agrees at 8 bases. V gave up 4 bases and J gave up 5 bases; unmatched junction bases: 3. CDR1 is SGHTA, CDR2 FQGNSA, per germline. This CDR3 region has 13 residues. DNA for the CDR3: TGTGCCAGCAGCTCGACAGGGGTTACTGAAGCTTTCTTT. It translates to CASSSTGVTEAFF.

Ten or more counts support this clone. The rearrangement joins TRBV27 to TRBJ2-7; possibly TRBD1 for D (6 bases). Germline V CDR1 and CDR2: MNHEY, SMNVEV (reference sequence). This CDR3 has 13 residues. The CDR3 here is CVVARGGSYEQYF. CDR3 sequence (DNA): TGTGTCGTGGCTCGAGGGGGCTCCTACGAGCAGTACTTC.

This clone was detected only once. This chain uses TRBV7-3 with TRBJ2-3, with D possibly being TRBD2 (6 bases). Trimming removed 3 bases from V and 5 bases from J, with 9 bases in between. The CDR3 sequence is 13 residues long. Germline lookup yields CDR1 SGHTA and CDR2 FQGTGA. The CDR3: CASSFEEGDTQYF. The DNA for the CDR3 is TGTGCCAGCAGCTTTGAGGAGGGAGATACGCAGTATTTT.

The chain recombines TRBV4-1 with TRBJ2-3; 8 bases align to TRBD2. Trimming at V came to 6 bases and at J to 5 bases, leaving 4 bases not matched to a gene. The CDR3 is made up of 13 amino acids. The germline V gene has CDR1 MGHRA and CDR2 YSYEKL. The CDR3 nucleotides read TGCGCCAGCAGAAGTAGCGGGATAGATACGCAGTATTTT. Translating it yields CASRSSGIDTQYF.